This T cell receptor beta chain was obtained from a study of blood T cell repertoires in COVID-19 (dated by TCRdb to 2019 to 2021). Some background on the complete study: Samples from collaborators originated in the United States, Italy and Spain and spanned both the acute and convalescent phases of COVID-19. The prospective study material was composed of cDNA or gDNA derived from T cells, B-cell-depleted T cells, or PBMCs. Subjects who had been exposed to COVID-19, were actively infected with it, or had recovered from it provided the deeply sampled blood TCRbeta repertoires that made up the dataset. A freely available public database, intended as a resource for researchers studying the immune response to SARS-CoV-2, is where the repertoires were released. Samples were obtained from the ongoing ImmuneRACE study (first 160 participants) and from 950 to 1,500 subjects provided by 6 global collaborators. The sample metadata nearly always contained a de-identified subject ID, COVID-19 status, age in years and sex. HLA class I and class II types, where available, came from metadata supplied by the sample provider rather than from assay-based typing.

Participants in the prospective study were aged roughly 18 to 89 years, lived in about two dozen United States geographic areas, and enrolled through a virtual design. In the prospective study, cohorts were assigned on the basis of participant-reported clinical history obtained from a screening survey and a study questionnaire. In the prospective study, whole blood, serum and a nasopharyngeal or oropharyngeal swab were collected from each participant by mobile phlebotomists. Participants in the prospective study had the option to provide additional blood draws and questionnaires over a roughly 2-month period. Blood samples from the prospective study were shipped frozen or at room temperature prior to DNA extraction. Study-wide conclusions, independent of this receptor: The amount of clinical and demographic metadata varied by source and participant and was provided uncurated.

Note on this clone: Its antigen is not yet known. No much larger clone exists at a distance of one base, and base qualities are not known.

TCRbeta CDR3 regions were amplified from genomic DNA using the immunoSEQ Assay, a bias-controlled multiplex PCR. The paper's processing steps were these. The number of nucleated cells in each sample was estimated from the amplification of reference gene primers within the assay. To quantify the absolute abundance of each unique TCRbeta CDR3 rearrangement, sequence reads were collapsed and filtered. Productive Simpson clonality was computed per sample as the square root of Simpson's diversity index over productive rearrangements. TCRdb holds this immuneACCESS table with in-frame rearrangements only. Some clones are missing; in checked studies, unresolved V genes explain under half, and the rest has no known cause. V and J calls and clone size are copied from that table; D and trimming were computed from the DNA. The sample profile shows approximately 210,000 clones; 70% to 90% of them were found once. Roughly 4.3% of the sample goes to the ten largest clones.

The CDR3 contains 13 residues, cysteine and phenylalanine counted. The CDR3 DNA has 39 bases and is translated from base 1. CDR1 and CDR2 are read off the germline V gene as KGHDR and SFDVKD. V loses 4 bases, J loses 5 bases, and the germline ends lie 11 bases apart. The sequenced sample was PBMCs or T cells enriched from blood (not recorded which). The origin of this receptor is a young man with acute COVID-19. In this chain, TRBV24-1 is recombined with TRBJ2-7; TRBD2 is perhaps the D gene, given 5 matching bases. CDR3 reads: CATSEGPGNEQYF. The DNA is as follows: TGTGCCACCAGTGAAGGCCCGGGGAACGAGCAGTACTTC.